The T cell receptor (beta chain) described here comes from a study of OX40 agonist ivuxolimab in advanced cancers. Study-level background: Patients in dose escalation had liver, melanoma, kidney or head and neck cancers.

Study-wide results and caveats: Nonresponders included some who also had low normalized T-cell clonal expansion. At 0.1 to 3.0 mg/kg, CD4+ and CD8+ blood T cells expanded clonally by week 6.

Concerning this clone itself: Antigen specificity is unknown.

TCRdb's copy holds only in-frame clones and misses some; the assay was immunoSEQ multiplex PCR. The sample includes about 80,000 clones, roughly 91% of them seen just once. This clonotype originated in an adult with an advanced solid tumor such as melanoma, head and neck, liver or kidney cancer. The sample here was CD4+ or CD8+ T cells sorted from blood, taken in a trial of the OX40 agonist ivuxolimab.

The CDR3 DNA reads TGTGCCAGCAGCTTCCCCGGGACGCCCCAGTACTTC. Translating it yields CASSFPGTPQYF. The chain is built from TRBV11-3 and TRBJ2-5; D possibly uses TRBD1 or TRBD2 (5 bases each). The CDR3 is made up of 12 amino acids. The V gene lost 3 bases and the J gene lost 9 bases, with 11 bases spanning the gap. Per the germline V gene, CDR1 is SGHNT and CDR2 is YENEEA.